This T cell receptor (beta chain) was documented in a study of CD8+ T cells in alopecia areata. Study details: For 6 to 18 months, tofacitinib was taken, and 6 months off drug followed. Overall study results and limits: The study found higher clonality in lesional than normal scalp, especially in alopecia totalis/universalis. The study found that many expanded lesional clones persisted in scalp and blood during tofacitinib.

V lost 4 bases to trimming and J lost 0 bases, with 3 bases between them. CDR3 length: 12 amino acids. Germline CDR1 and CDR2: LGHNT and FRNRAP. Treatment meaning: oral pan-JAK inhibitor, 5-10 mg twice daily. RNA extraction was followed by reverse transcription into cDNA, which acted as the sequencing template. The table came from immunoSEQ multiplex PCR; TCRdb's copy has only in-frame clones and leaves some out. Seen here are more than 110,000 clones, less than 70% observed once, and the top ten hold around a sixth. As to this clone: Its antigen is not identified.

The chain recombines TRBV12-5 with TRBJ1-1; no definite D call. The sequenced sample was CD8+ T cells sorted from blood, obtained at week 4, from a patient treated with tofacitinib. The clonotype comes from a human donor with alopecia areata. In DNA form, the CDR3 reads TGTGCTAGTGGTTCCCTGAACACTGAAGCTTTCTTT. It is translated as CASGSLNTEAFF.